Presented here are 29 T cell receptor beta chains from one specimen sequenced in a study of blood T cell repertoires in COVID-19. Assay: immunoSEQ multiplex PCR; the TCRdb copy retains only in-frame clones and omits some. The profile shows a few hundred thousand clones, more than 75% of them singletons. The material sequenced was PBMCs or T cells enriched from blood (not recorded which). The receptors derive from a woman in her thirties who had recovered from COVID-19.

CDR3 coding DNA: TGTGCCAGCAGTTTGACAGGACTTACGAATTCACCCCTCCACTTT. Encoded protein: CASSLTGLTNSPLHF. The genes are TRBV28 and TRBJ1-6; tentatively, D is TRBD1 (6 bases). Looked up from germline, CDR1 is MDHEN and CDR2 is SYDVKM. V was clipped by 3 bases and J by 7 bases, with 13 bases between them. The CDR3 loop spans 15 amino acids.

The chain employs TRBV10-2 and TRBJ1-2; 9 nucleotides agree with TRBD1. V trimming: 4 bases; J trimming: 6 bases; junction bases outside the gene matches: 3. There are 13 residues in the CDR3. Germline assignment: CDR1 WSHSY and CDR2 SAAADI. In DNA, the CDR3 is TGCGCCAGCAGTGGGACAGGGGTGAATGGCTACACCTTC. This gives the protein CASSGTGVNGYTF.

V is TRBV27 and J is TRBJ2-3, with 11 bases identical to TRBD2. The CDR3 has 15 residues. Per germline, CDR1 MNHEY and CDR2 SMNVEV (reference sequence). The trim removed 3 bases at V and 6 bases at J, leaving 5 bases unmatched. The CDR3 reads CASSFLAGGGDTQYF. CDR3 sequence (DNA): TGTGCCAGCAGTTTTCTAGCGGGAGGTGGGGATACGCAGTATTTT.

The V gene is TRBV5-1, the J gene TRBJ1-4; D perhaps matches TRBD1 (5 bases). The V end was cut by 7 bases, the J end by 0 bases, with 10 bases between. The CDR3 runs to 14 residues. The germline V gene encodes CDR1 SGHRS and CDR2 YFSETQ. The DNA for the CDR3 is TGCGCCAGCGCCCCGACAGCAACTAATGAAAAACTGTTTTTT. Protein product: CASAPTATNEKLFF.

The CDR3 is CASSVRDRNSPLHF. CDR3 bases: TGTGCCAGCAGCGTCCGGGACAGAAATTCACCCCTCCACTTT. V usage is TRBV3-1 (or the pseudogene TRBV3-2) and J usage is TRBJ1-6; 7 bases agree with TRBD1. CDR3 length equals 14 residues. Germline V gene lookup returns CDR1 LGHDT and CDR2 YNNKEL (reference sequence). V shed 5 bases and J 7 bases; nucleotides not matched to a gene: 5.

The rearrangement joins TRBV25-1 to TRBJ1-2; 7 bases are shared with TRBD1. The CDR3 totals 15 residues. V shed 5 bases, J shed 1 base, and the junction held 7 bases outside the gene matches. The V gene's germline CDR1 is MGHDK and CDR2 SYGVNS. The CDR3 loop is CASSKEGTVNYGYTF. The DNA of the CDR3 is TGTGCCAGCAGTAAGGAGGGGACAGTTAACTATGGCTACACCTTC.

The V gene is TRBV19, the J gene TRBJ1-5; no reliable D call. Per the germline V gene, CDR1 is LNHDA and CDR2 is SQIVND (reference sequence). Trimming removed 1 base from V and 2 bases from J, with 12 bases in between. The CDR3 consists of 16 residues. CDR3: CASSIGRGFGNQPQHF. The CDR3 region has the DNA TGTGCCAGTAGTATAGGTCGGGGTTTTGGCAATCAGCCCCAGCATTTT.

This rearrangement joins TRBV7-9 to TRBJ1-2, with D possibly being TRBD1 (6 bases). V shed 5 bases and J shed 3 bases, with 10 bases lying between them. CDR1 is SEHNR, CDR2 FQNEAQ, per germline (reference sequence). The CDR3 is made up of 13 amino acids. This CDR3 is CASSDRTDYGYTF. CDR3 nucleotide sequence: TGTGCCAGCAGCGACAGGACAGACTATGGCTACACCTTC.

The chain employs TRBV19 and TRBJ1-5; 9 nucleotides match TRBD1. In germline, CDR1 is LNHDA, CDR2 SQIVND (reference sequence). The ends lost 5 bases at V and 1 base at J; junction bases unmatched: 6. The CDR3 loop spans 16 amino acids. CDR3 amino acids: CASSSRDRVSNQPQHF. Written as DNA, the CDR3 is TGTGCCAGTAGTTCCCGGGACAGGGTGAGCAATCAGCCCCAGCATTTT.

This clone turned up a few times. This rearrangement joins TRBV6-1 to TRBJ1-5; D remains unclear. Trimming cost V 0 bases and J 7 bases, with 13 bases left between them. The length of the CDR3 is 15 residues. The germline CDR1 and CDR2 sequences are MNHNS and SASEGT. The CDR3 coding sequence is TGTGCCAGCAGTGAAGCGCTGGAGGGAGGCCAGCCCCAGCATTTT. It yields the protein CASSEALEGGQPQHF.

The gene calls are TRBV10-3 and TRBJ2-1; 8 bases are shared with TRBD2. Germline trimming cut 1 base from V and 7 bases from J; bases unmatched to any gene: 12. CDR1 ENHRY and CDR2 SYGVKD come from the germline V gene. This CDR3 contains 17 residues. The CDR3 sequence is CAISEWAGGYVGNEQFF. CDR3 DNA sequence: TGTGCCATCAGTGAGTGGGCGGGAGGTTATGTGGGGAATGAGCAGTTCTTC.

V usage is TRBV6-5 and J usage is TRBJ2-7; no clear D gene. Germline-derived CDR1 and CDR2 are MNHEY and SVGAGI. V was clipped by 5 bases and J by 1 base, with 6 bases between them. This CDR3 has 12 amino acids. Here the CDR3 DNA reads TGTGCCAGCAGTCAGACTTCCTACGAGCAGTACTTC. Residues: CASSQTSYEQYF.

This chain joins TRBV7-9 and TRBJ1-2; a weak D match, TRBD1 (6 bases). Trimming took off 8 bases at V and 3 bases at J, with 13 bases between the two ends. The germline V gene encodes CDR1 SEHNR and CDR2 FQNEAQ (reference sequence). The CDR3 consists of 13 residues. This CDR3 is CASRGGSYYGYTF. The CDR3 nucleotides are TGTGCCAGCCGCGGGGGCAGCTACTATGGCTACACCTTC.

The V call is TRBV5-1, the J call TRBJ2-1, with a weak D call TRBD2 (6 bases). From germline, CDR1 is SGHRS and CDR2 YFSETQ. The CDR3 contains 16 residues. Trimming stripped 6 bases from V and 4 bases from J, with 20 bases between. The CDR3 nucleotides read TGCGCCAGCAATTGGGCCGGGGGAAGCGGATACAATGAGCAGTTCTTC. Translating gives CASNWAGGSGYNEQFF.

V usage is TRBV24-1 and J usage is TRBJ2-2, with a possible D match to TRBD2 (5 bases). The V gene's germline CDR1 is KGHDR and CDR2 SFDVKD. V was trimmed by 4 bases and J by 4 bases, leaving 9 bases between them. The CDR3 consists of 14 residues. The CDR3 sequence: CATSEEGSTGELFF. The CDR3 nucleotides read TGTGCCACCAGTGAGGAAGGGAGCACCGGGGAGCTGTTTTTT.

This clone was seen only once. The chain uses TRBV12-5 and TRBJ1-6; maybe TRBD1 (6 bases). Trimming removed 6 bases from V and 7 bases from J, with 10 bases in between. Germline CDR1 LGHNT, CDR2 FRNRAP. The CDR3 is 13 residues long. CDR3 region: CASGAGVNSPLHF. CDR3 in DNA: TGTGCTAGTGGAGCAGGGGTGAATTCACCCCTCCACTTT.

The genes are TRBV7-2 and TRBJ2-2; 7 positions match TRBD2. Germline CDR1 reads SGHTA; CDR2 reads FQGNSA. The CDR3 runs to 15 residues. J lost 6 bases, V lost 6 bases, and 10 bases had no gene match. CDR3 in DNA: TGTGCCAGCAGGGGGGGAGGGACCCGCGCCGGGGAGCTGTTTTTT. Encoded protein: CASRGGGTRAGELFF.

The chain is built from TRBV7-2 and TRBJ1-5, with 7 bases lining up with TRBD1. With 6 bases clipped from V and 0 bases from J, the junction kept 8 bases outside the gene matches. The germline V gene has CDR1 SGHTA and CDR2 FQGNSA. The CDR3 spans 16 residues. CDR3 amino acids: CASSRGQVNSNQPQHF. The CDR3 DNA sequence: TGTGCCAGCAGTCGTGGACAGGTGAATAGCAATCAGCCCCAGCATTTT.

The chain is built from TRBV25-1 and TRBJ1-6; D ambiguous. Germline V lookup: CDR1 MGHDK, CDR2 SYGVNS. Trimming took 7 bases from V and 7 from J, leaving 14 bases between them. The CDR3 extends over 14 amino acids. CDR3 DNA: TGTGCCAGCAAAAAGAGCCCCATAAATTCACCCCTCCACTTT. Amino acid sequence: CASKKSPINSPLHF.

This rearrangement joins TRBV27 to TRBJ1-4; D gene unclear. V was clipped by 6 bases and J by 5 bases, with 13 bases between them. Germline loops: CDR1 MNHEY, CDR2 SMNVEV (reference sequence). This CDR3 contains 14 residues. In nucleotides, the CDR3 is TGTGCCAGCAGACCAGACACTCCAAATGAAAAACTGTTTTTT. Translated, it gives CASRPDTPNEKLFF.

The V and J genes are TRBV7-9 and TRBJ2-4, with D possibly matching TRBD1 (6 bases). CDR1 is SEHNR and CDR2 is FQNEAQ in the germline V gene (reference sequence). The CDR3 consists of 17 residues. Trimming removed 4 bases at V and 0 bases at J, with 16 bases between. CDR3 in amino acids: CASSSSGQTEAKNIQYF. In nucleotides, the CDR3 is TGTGCCAGCAGCTCCTCAGGACAGACGGAAGCCAAAAACATTCAGTACTTC.

The J gene is TRBJ2-3, the V gene TRBV4-1; TRBD2 might be the D (6 bases). The germline V gene encodes CDR1 MGHRA and CDR2 YSYEKL. CDR3 length: 17 amino acids. Trimming removed 0 bases at V and 3 bases at J, with 16 bases between. The CDR3 nucleotides read TGCGCCAGCAGCCAAGATTGGCGGGGTCGCTATACAGATACGCAGTATTTT. It codes for CASSQDWRGRYTDTQYF.

V and J are TRBV11-1 and TRBJ1-2; 7 bases line up with TRBD1. CDR1 and CDR2 from the germline V gene are SGHAT and FQDESV (reference sequence). Trimming cost V 6 bases and J 3 bases; bases outside gene matches: 1. CDR3 length equals 12 residues. The CDR3 DNA reads as TGTGCCAGCAGTACAGGGGACTATGGCTACACCTTC. It specifies CASSTGDYGYTF.

The V gene is TRBV3-1 (or the pseudogene TRBV3-2), the J gene TRBJ1-2; TRBD1 matches at 9 bases. J was trimmed by 2 bases and V by 3 bases; bases with no gene match: 16. Germline V lookup: CDR1 LGHDT, CDR2 YNNKEL (reference sequence). The CDR3 sequence is 19 residues long. CDR3 region: CASSHSYRTGAFPNYGYTF. The CDR3 DNA follows: TGTGCCAGCAGCCATTCTTACCGGACAGGGGCATTTCCAAACTATGGCTACACCTTC.

This chain joins TRBV5-8 and TRBJ2-1; 9 bases are shared with TRBD2. The CDR3 spans 16 residues. The germline gives CDR1 SGHTS, CDR2 YDEGEE. Unmatched junction bases numbered 8, after V lost 2 bases and J lost 5 bases. In DNA, the CDR3 is TGTGCCAGCAGCTTCAGCGGTGCTAGCGGGAACAATGAGCAGTTCTTC. This sequence encodes CASSFSGASGNNEQFF.

Regarding this clone: This sample also contains other DNA sequences that code for the same CDR3. The chain links TRBV12-3 or TRBV12-4 to TRBJ1-1, with D uncertain. There are 13 residues in the CDR3. The V end was cut by 0 bases, the J end by 1 base, with 3 bases between. CDR3 amino acids: CASSLARNTEAFF. In DNA, the CDR3 is TGTGCCAGCAGTTTAGCCAGGAACACTGAAGCTTTCTTT.

V usage is TRBV21-1 and J usage is TRBJ2-7; TRBD1, as called in the table, went unchecked against the DNA. TRBV21-1 is an annotated pseudogene. This CDR3 is built from 17 residues. DNA of the CDR3: TGTGCCAGCAGCAAAGTGGTCCAGGGGGACCAGGGCTACGAGCAGTACTTC. Residues: CASSKVVQGDQGYEQYF.

V and J are TRBV11-1 and TRBJ1-1; D is ambiguous. The V end was cut by 1 base, the J end by 4 bases, with 7 bases between. CDR1 and CDR2 (germline): SGHAT, FQDESV (reference sequence). The length of the CDR3 is 13 residues. As DNA, the CDR3 is TGTGCCAGCAGCTTAGTCCAGCGCACTGAAGCTTTCTTT. Amino acid sequence: CASSLVQRTEAFF.

The chain recombines TRBV6-5 with TRBJ2-7, with D tentatively TRBD1 (5 bases). There are 12 residues in the CDR3. V was pared by 6 bases and J by 4 bases, with 10 bases between. Germline values: CDR1 MNHEY, CDR2 SVGAGI. CDR3 protein: CASRKDNYEQYF. The CDR3 region has the DNA TGTGCCAGCAGAAAGGACAATTACGAGCAGTACTTC.